This T cell receptor beta chain was recovered during a study of T cell responses to AZD1222 COVID-19 vaccine. Study findings and constraints: The donor group comprised mostly white British people and more females; the analysis possibly underestimated clonal diversity. Only a handful of AZD1222 recipients, six or seven in all, had baseline seropositivity. In all cases, repertoires were sampled only after the peak T cell response. Targets within unmutated variant regions were reportedly found for nearly half of spike-specific TCRs.

V was clipped by 2 bases and J by 9 bases; unmatched bases: 8. The CDR3 spans 16 residues. The germline V gene encodes CDR1 ENHRY and CDR2 SYGVKD. Only in-frame clones appear in the TCRdb table, and some are missing; sequencing was by immunoSEQ multiplex PCR. This sample has under 150,000 clones, with around nine tenths found just once. As regards this clone: Antigen specificity is unknown.

The sample here was peripheral blood, taken on day 0 of MenACWY control vaccination. The chain links TRBV10-3 to TRBJ1-5, with 12 bases identical to TRBD1. The clonotype was recovered from an adult in good health. The CDR3 is CAISERGQGARGPQHF. DNA for the CDR3: TGTGCCATCAGTGAGAGGGGACAGGGGGCGAGGGGGCCCCAGCATTTT.